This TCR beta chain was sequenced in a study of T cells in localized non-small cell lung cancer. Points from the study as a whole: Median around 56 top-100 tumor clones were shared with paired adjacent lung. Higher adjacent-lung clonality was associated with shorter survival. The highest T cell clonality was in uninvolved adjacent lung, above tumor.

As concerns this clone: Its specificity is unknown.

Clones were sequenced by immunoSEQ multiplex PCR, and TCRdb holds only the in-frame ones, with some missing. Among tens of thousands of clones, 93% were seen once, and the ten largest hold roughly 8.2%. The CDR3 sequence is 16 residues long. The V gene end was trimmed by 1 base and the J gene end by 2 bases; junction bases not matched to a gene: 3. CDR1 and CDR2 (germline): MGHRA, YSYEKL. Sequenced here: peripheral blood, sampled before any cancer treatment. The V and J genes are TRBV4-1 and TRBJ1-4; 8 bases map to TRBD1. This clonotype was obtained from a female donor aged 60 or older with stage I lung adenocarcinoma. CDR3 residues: CASSQGTGGTNEKLFF. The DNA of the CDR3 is TGCGCCAGCAGCCAAGGTACAGGGGGGACTAATGAAAAACTGTTTTTT.